The 14 T cell receptor beta chains presented below share a single source sample, sequenced in a study of cytomegalovirus exposure and HLA in healthy donors. The method was immunoSEQ multiplex PCR; TCRdb's version includes in-frame clones alone and lacks a portion of them. The sample carries tens of thousands of clones, approximately 94% recorded once. Material for sequencing was PBMCs. These receptors were collected from a woman between 18 and 29 years old in good health and CMV-seropositive.

J is TRBJ2-2 and V is TRBV6-5; tentatively, D is TRBD1 (8 bases). Germline V CDR1 and CDR2: MNHEY, SVGAGI. The CDR3 covers 13 residues. V was clipped by 7 bases and J by 9 bases, with 15 bases between them. As DNA, the CDR3 is TGTGCCAGCAAACAGGGGGGGTCTAGGGAGCTGTTTTTT. Its protein product is CASKQGGSRELFF.

As for this clone: This same CDR3 is encoded by further DNA sequences in the sample. The chain uses TRBV2 and TRBJ2-7; a possible D gene is TRBD2 (6 bases). Trimming removed 3 bases at V and 0 bases at J, with 15 bases between. This CDR3 region has 16 residues. Germline CDR1 and CDR2: SNHLY and FYNNEI. CDR3 residues: CASSEGERGGSYEQYF. The CDR3, as DNA: TGTGCCAGCAGTGAGGGTGAGAGGGGAGGCTCCTACGAGCAGTACTTC.

The chain couples TRBV6-5 to TRBJ2-5, with TRBD2 as a possible D gene (6 bases). The CDR3 runs 15 residues. V was clipped by 3 bases and J by 2 bases, with 13 bases between them. Germline-derived CDR1 and CDR2 are MNHEY and SVGAGI. CDR3 sequence (DNA): TGTGCCAGCAGTTATGTGGGAGGCGTGCAAGAGACCCAGTACTTC. This gives the protein CASSYVGGVQETQYF.

The V and J genes are TRBV30 and TRBJ2-1; 8 bases map to TRBD2. Trimming took 0 bases from V and 8 from J; bases not matched to a gene: 6. There are 14 residues in the CDR3. Germline assignment: CDR1 GTSNPN and CDR2 SVGIG (reference sequence). The DNA of the CDR3 is TGTGCCTGGAGTGTAGGACTAGCCTCGGATGAGCAGTTCTTC. This translates into CAWSVGLASDEQFF.

The chain couples TRBV11-3 to TRBJ2-7, with D possibly matching TRBD1 (6 bases). This CDR3 has 14 residues. Germline CDR1 SGHNT, CDR2 YENEEA. Trimming stripped 9 bases from V and 2 bases from J, with 17 bases between. This CDR3 reads CASAIGGAPYEQYF. The CDR3 coding sequence is TGTGCCAGTGCGATTGGGGGCGCCCCCTACGAGCAGTACTTC. The variable domain in full, completed from reference TRBV11-3 and TRBJ2-7, reads EAGVVQSPRYKIIEKKQPVAFWCNPISGHNTLYWYLQNLGQGPELLIRYENEEAVDDSQLPKDRFSAERLKGVDSTLKIQPAELGDSAVYLCASAIGGAPYEQYFGPGTRLTVT.

The chain uses TRBV29-1 and TRBJ2-1; 7 bases are a match to TRBD1. Losses at the gene ends were 7 bases for V and 1 base for J; bases not matched to a gene: 4. The V gene's germline CDR1 is SQVTM and CDR2 ANQGSEA. The length of the CDR3 is 13 residues. This chain's CDR3 is CSGDRVSYNEQFF. The CDR3 nucleotides are TGCAGCGGCGACAGGGTATCCTACAATGAGCAGTTCTTC.

This clone came up once. The rearrangement uses TRBV7-2 and TRBJ1-5; 8 bases align to TRBD1. Trimming at V came to 5 bases and at J to 1 base, leaving 4 bases not matched to a gene. The CDR3 is made up of 15 amino acids. Germline V gene lookup returns CDR1 SGHTA and CDR2 FQGNSA. CDR3 sequence (DNA): TGTGCCAGCAGCCCTTACAGGGGGAGCAATCAGCCCCAGCATTTT. It encodes CASSPYRGSNQPQHF.

The chain carries TRBV29-1 and TRBJ1-3; D not certain. Trimming removed 5 bases from V and 0 bases from J, with 5 bases in between. In germline, CDR1 is SQVTM, CDR2 ANQGSEA. The CDR3 is made up of 12 amino acids. The DNA of the CDR3 is TGCAGCGTTCAGGACTCTGGAAACACCATATATTTT. Translating gives CSVQDSGNTIYF.

This chain joins TRBV5-6 and TRBJ1-6, with a possible D match to TRBD1 (6 bases). The V and J ends lost 1 base and 7 bases respectively, with 15 bases between them. CDR1 and CDR2 from the germline V gene are SGHDT and YYEEEE. The CDR3 is 16 residues long. The DNA of the CDR3 is TGTGCCAGCAGCTTGTCGGGACACTTGAAGAATTCACCCCTCCACTTT. It encodes CASSLSGHLKNSPLHF.

V and J are TRBV18 and TRBJ2-6, with 7 bases identical to TRBD1. V lost 5 bases and J lost 0; bases outside the gene matches: 4. The CDR3 spans 16 residues. The germline V gene encodes CDR1 KGHSH and CDR2 LQKENI. CDR3 protein: CASSSRTGSGANVLTF. DNA for the CDR3: TGTGCCAGCTCATCTCGGACAGGCTCTGGGGCCAACGTCCTGACTTTC.

J is TRBJ1-4 and V is TRBV4-1, with 8 nucleotides matching TRBD1. Germline lookup yields CDR1 MGHRA and CDR2 YSYEKL. The CDR3 has 16 amino acids. V lost 1 base and J lost 7; bases outside the gene matches: 8. The CDR3 here is CASSQGSRQGIEKLFF. In DNA form, the CDR3 reads TGCGCCAGCAGCCAAGGCTCACGACAGGGGATTGAAAAACTGTTTTTT.

This clone has a single count. The chain joins TRBV5-5 to TRBJ2-2; D is possibly TRBD1 (5 bases). The CDR3 runs 15 residues. Germline CDR1 SGHKS, CDR2 YYEKEE (reference sequence). V lost 2 bases and J lost 4, with 12 bases in between. In DNA form, the CDR3 reads TGTGCCAGCAGCTTCGACCCCAGGGCCACCGGGGAGCTGTTTTTT. Its translation: CASSFDPRATGELFF.

CDR3 sequence (DNA): TGCGCCAGCAGCCAAGAACATTATGGCTACACCTTC. Encoded protein: CASSQEHYGYTF. This chain links TRBV4-1 with TRBJ1-2; no clear D gene. CDR3 length equals 12 residues. Germline loops: CDR1 MGHRA, CDR2 YSYEKL. Trimming left V 0 bases short and J 5 bases short, with 4 bases between.

The chain couples TRBV6-4 to TRBJ2-1, with 11 bases that match TRBD2. Germline loops: CDR1 MRHNA, CDR2 SNTAGT. This CDR3 spans 18 amino acids. J gave up 6 bases and V 6 bases, and 16 bases lay outside the gene matches. The CDR3, as DNA: TGTGCCAGCAGCGCCCTCGGACTACTAGCGGGAGTGGCCAATGAGCAGTTCTTC. It is translated as CASSALGLLAGVANEQFF.